Shown below are 28 T cell receptor beta chains from a single sample sequenced in a study of T cells in Graves' hyperthyroidism and ophthalmopathy. RNA transcripts provided the source from which TCR beta CDR3 regions were amplified. TCR CDR3 underwent first-round RT-PCR with the HTBI primer set. Using its own MiXCR run on the multiplex PCR reads, TCRdb lists one record per CDR3 protein. The sample yields fewer than 110,000 distinct CDR3 sequences, roughly 44% seen once. The sequenced sample was blood. Source of these receptors: a man aged 35-49 years with Graves' hyperthyroidism.

V gene TRBV7-3 combines with J gene TRBJ1-5, with D perhaps matching TRBD1 (6 bases). The CDR3 consists of 14 residues. The V end lost 5 bases, the J end lost 5 bases, and 13 bases lay between the germline ends. Germline CDR1 is SGHTA and CDR2 is FQGTGA. CDR3 sequence reads: CASSPGAADQPQHF. The CDR3 bases are TGTGCCAGCAGCCCGGGGGCAGCTGATCAGCCCCAGCATTTT.

The sample holds many counts of this clonotype. Just one base apart from a much larger clone, this may be a read error. The final CDR3 position lacks the conserved phenylalanine or tryptophan, pointing to a likely read error. V usage is TRBV20-1 and J usage is TRBJ2-2; 9 nucleotides agree with TRBD1. The CDR3 length is 14 residues. The V gene's germline CDR1 is DFQATT and CDR2 SNEGSKA (reference sequence). Trimming removed 1 base from V and 8 bases from J; junction bases left unmatched: 5. CDR3 in DNA: TGCAGTGCTAGAGGGACAGGGGAGGTGGGGGAGCTGTTTCTT. Its translation is CSARGTGEVGELFL.

CDR3 residues: CASSWTGDTEAFF. DNA of the CDR3: TGTGCCAGCAGCTGGACAGGAGACACTGAAGCTTTCTTT. The J gene is TRBJ1-1, the V gene TRBV7-3, with 7 bases identical to TRBD1. Germline V gene data show CDR1 as SGHTA and CDR2 as FQGTGA. The V gene end was trimmed by 4 bases and the J gene end by 3 bases; junction bases not matched to a gene: 2. The CDR3 is 13 residues long.

V usage is TRBV7-8 and J usage is TRBJ2-2; maybe TRBD2 (6 bases). The V and J ends lost 3 bases and 7 bases respectively, with 18 bases between them. Germline V lookup: CDR1 SGHVS, CDR2 FQNEAQ. CDR3 length: 16 residues. The CDR3 DNA follows: TGTGCCAGCAGCTTGCCGGGACTGGGTGGTGACGGGGAGCTGTTTTTT. This sequence encodes CASSLPGLGGDGELFF.

This clonotype came up many times. The rearrangement joins TRBV6-6 to TRBJ2-5; D is perhaps TRBD1 (7 bases). V lost 6 bases and J lost 5, with 16 bases in between. Germline-derived CDR1 and CDR2 are MNHNY and SVGAGI (reference sequence). The CDR3 has 14 amino acids. Here the CDR3 reads CASSPRGERETQYF. The CDR3 DNA reads as TGTGCCAGCAGCCCCAGGGGGGAAAGGGAGACCCAGTACTTC.

About this clonotype itself: Because the CDR3 is missing its conserved closing phenylalanine or tryptophan, this is likely a read error. The V call is TRBV5-1, the J call TRBJ2-5; 9 nucleotides match TRBD2. J was trimmed by 4 bases and V by 1 base; bases with no gene match: 8. CDR1 and CDR2 (germline): SGHRS, YFSETQ. This CDR3 has 16 residues. CDR3 sequence (DNA): TGCGCCAGCAGCTTGTACGGCGGGGGGGCCGGAGAGACCCAGTACTGC. It specifies CASSLYGGGAGETQYC.

CDR3 coding DNA: TGCAGCAGTCCGGGACAGGGTAACAATGAGCAGTTCTTC. Translated, it gives CSSPGQGNNEQFF. The J gene is TRBJ2-1, the V gene TRBV29-1, with 9 bases identical to TRBD1. J lost 5 bases, V lost 8 bases, and 7 bases had no gene match. This CDR3 comprises 13 residues. Germline CDR1 is SQVTM and CDR2 is ANQGSEA.

Notes on this clonotype: A junction boundary mismatches the germline segment, possibly from a read error. The rearrangement joins TRBV5-4 to TRBJ2-1; 8 bases align to TRBD2. This CDR3 is 14 amino acids long. Germline V gives CDR1 SGHNT, CDR2 YYREEE (reference sequence). CDR3 DNA sequence: TGTGCCAGCAGCGGACTGGCGGGAGGCAATGAGCGGTTCTTC. Its translation: CASSGLAGGNERFF.

Ten or more counts support this clonotype. The chain uses TRBV11-2 and TRBJ2-7; 10 nucleotides match TRBD2. After removal of 4 bases from V and 1 base from J, the junction contained 4 bases not matched to a gene. The germline CDR1 and CDR2 sequences are SGHAT and FQNNGV. The CDR3 loop spans 15 amino acids. The CDR3 DNA follows: TGTGCCAGCAGCTCCGGGACTAGCGAGTCCTACGAGCAGTACTTC. The encoded protein is CASSSGTSESYEQYF. The whole variable domain, filled in from reference TRBV11-2 and TRBJ2-7, reads EAGVAQSPRYKIIEKRQSVAFWCNPISGHATLYWYQQILGQGPKLLIQFQNNGVVDDSQLPKDRFSAERLKGVDSTLKIQPAKLEDSAVYLCASSSGTSESYEQYFGPGTRLTVT.

This clonotype was picked up many times. This chain uses TRBV29-1 with TRBJ2-3; D remains unclear. Per the germline V gene, CDR1 is SQVTM and CDR2 is ANQGSEA. The CDR3 spans 11 residues. The V end was cut by 6 bases, the J end by 6 bases, with 10 bases between. CDR3 sequence: CSVPKTDTQYF. Here the CDR3 DNA reads TGCAGCGTACCAAAGACGGATACGCAGTATTTT.

This clonotype was seen repeatedly, ten times or more. The genes are TRBV9 and TRBJ1-2, with a possible D match to TRBD1 (6 bases). V lost 0 bases to trimming and J lost 7 bases, with 16 bases between them. The CDR3 has 15 residues. CDR1 SGDLS and CDR2 YYNGEE come from the germline V gene. The CDR3 loop reads CASSVALGGQSGYTF. CDR3 DNA: TGTGCCAGCAGCGTAGCTTTGGGGGGCCAAAGTGGCTACACCTTC. The full variable domain, in which reference TRBV9 and TRBJ1-2 provide the parts outside the CDR3, is DSGVTQTPKHLITATGQRVTLRCSPRSGDLSVYWYQQSLDQGLQFLIQYYNGEERAKGNILERFSAQQFPDLHSELNLSSLELGDSALYFCASSVALGGQSGYTFGSGTRLTVV.

V and J are TRBV2 and TRBJ2-7, with 10 bases identical to TRBD2. The CDR3 is 16 residues long. Germline loops: CDR1 SNHLY, CDR2 FYNNEI. With 4 bases clipped from V and 2 bases from J, the junction kept 8 bases outside the gene matches. Written as DNA, the CDR3 is TGTGCCAGCAGTGTATCTAGCGGGGGAGGGCCCTACGAGCAGTACTTC. It translates to CASSVSSGGGPYEQYF.

The genes are TRBV7-2 and TRBJ2-7, with 8 positions matching TRBD2. V dropped 7 bases and J dropped 2; count of bases not matched to a gene: 7. This CDR3 has 14 amino acids. Per the germline V gene, CDR1 is SGHTA and CDR2 is FQGNSA. CDR3 sequence reads: CASNRRGGAYEQYF. CDR3 nucleotide sequence: TGTGCCAGCAACCGTCGGGGGGGGGCCTACGAGCAGTACTTC.

V and J are TRBV2 and TRBJ2-5; 8 nucleotides agree with TRBD2. The J segment lost 5 bases and the V segment lost 4 bases, leaving 6 bases of the junction unmatched. This CDR3 is 14 amino acids long. Germline CDR1 SNHLY, CDR2 FYNNEI. CDR3 DNA: TGTGCCAGCAGTGGCAGCGGGAGATACGAGACCCAGTACTTC. Its translation is CASSGSGRYETQYF.

The CDR3 region is CANIGTTSNYGYTF. The CDR3 nucleotides are TGTGCCAACATTGGGACAACCTCTAACTATGGCTACACCTTC. V gene TRBV2 combines with J gene TRBJ1-2; TRBD1 is a possible D gene (6 bases). V lost 10 bases and J 0 bases, leaving 15 bases between the germline ends. Germline V gives CDR1 SNHLY, CDR2 FYNNEI. This CDR3 spans 14 amino acids.

Ten or more counts support this clonotype. This chain connects TRBV6-1 to TRBJ1-1; 8 bases agree with TRBD1. V was pared by 11 bases and J by 4 bases, with 0 bases of the junction left unmatched. The CDR3 loop spans 10 amino acids. Germline V gene lookup returns CDR1 MNHNS and CDR2 SASEGT. CDR3 residues: CAGTGTEAFF. CDR3 DNA: TGTGCCGGGACAGGCACTGAAGCTTTCTTT.

The V call is TRBV9, the J call TRBJ2-3; TRBD1 agrees at 8 bases. Trimming cost V 8 bases and J 1 base; bases outside gene matches: 0. Germline V lookup: CDR1 SGDLS, CDR2 YYNGEE. This CDR3 is 12 amino acids long. The CDR3 bases are TGTGCCAGGACAGGGGGCACAGATACGCAGTATTTT. This codes for CARTGGTDTQYF.

There are many counts of this clonotype. The rearrangement uses TRBV4-1 and TRBJ2-7; no firm D call. CDR1 and CDR2 from the germline V gene are MGHRA and YSYEKL. The CDR3 length is 15 residues. V lost 0 bases to trimming and J lost 2 bases, with 11 bases between them. CDR3 sequence (DNA): TGCGCCAGCAGCCAAGAGCTCAGGTTACCCTACGAGCAGTACTTC. This gives the protein CASSQELRLPYEQYF.

V and J are TRBV29-1 and TRBJ1-2, with a weak D call TRBD1 (5 bases). The V end was cut by 3 bases, the J end by 8 bases, with 10 bases between. The CDR3 extends over 11 amino acids. Germline V gene lookup returns CDR1 SQVTM and CDR2 ANQGSEA. The CDR3 region is CSVESRAGYTF. DNA of the CDR3: TGCAGCGTTGAGTCCAGGGCGGGCTACACCTTC.

The chain couples TRBV12-3 or TRBV12-4 to TRBJ2-5; 8 nucleotides align to TRBD1. The junction had 12 bases not matched to a gene; V was cut back by 6 bases and J by 3 bases. This CDR3 has 16 residues. CDR3 amino acids: CASSQISGGEKETQYF. In DNA form, the CDR3 reads TGTGCCAGCAGCCAAATATCAGGGGGCGAGAAAGAGACCCAGTACTTC.

Ten or more counts support this clonotype. The chain links TRBV19 to TRBJ1-6, with D possibly being TRBD1 (6 bases). From germline, CDR1 is LNHDA and CDR2 SQIVND (reference sequence). The CDR3 runs 14 residues. The V end lost 5 bases, the J end lost 10 bases, and 15 bases lay between the germline ends. Written as DNA, the CDR3 is TGTGCCAGTAGTCGGGACATCGCACGGTCACCCCTCCACTTT. This codes for CASSRDIARSPLHF.

This rearrangement joins TRBV7-3 to TRBJ2-2; 7 positions match TRBD1. The CDR3 has 13 residues. Germline V gene lookup returns CDR1 SGHTA and CDR2 FQGTGA. J lost 6 bases, V lost 3 bases, and 1 base had no gene match. The CDR3 protein is CASSFQGAGELFF. The CDR3 nucleotides are TGTGCCAGCAGCTTTCAGGGGGCCGGGGAGCTGTTTTTT.

Points on this clonotype: Since a much larger clone is just one base distant, this may be a read error. V and J are TRBV7-9 and TRBJ2-7, with TRBD2 matching over 10 bases. The germline V gene has CDR1 SEHNR and CDR2 FQNEAQ (reference sequence). The V gene end was trimmed by 7 bases and the J gene end by 7 bases; junction bases not matched to a gene: 13. This CDR3 has 15 amino acids. CDR3 sequence reads: CASTSRVAGGNEQYF. CDR3 DNA: TGTGCCAGCACCTCTCGGGTAGCGGGAGGAAATGAGCAGTACTTC.

This clonotype has ten or more counts. The rearrangement uses TRBV9 and TRBJ1-4; no definite D call. The CDR3 has 15 amino acids. Trimming pared 0 bases from V and 7 bases from J, leaving 13 bases between. Germline CDR1 SGDLS, CDR2 YYNGEE. CDR3 coding DNA: TGTGCCAGCAGCGTAGGAGTAGGGCAAGGTGAAAAACTGTTTTTT. Translating gives CASSVGVGQGEKLFF.

The CDR3: CASSQGRRGSYEHF. For the CDR3, the DNA is TGTGCCAGCAGCCAGGGGAGGCGGGGATCCTACGAGCATTTT. This chain joins TRBV11-2 and TRBJ1-5; D perhaps matches TRBD1 (6 bases). The germline V and J ends were trimmed by 5 bases and 14 bases, with 22 bases remaining between them. The V gene's germline CDR1 is SGHAT and CDR2 FQNNGV. The CDR3 consists of 14 residues.

In the case of this clonotype: The junction shows a germline mismatch at one end, possibly a read error. The chain couples TRBV5-1 to TRBJ2-1, with D possibly being TRBD2 (6 bases). The CDR3 extends over 13 amino acids. Per the germline V gene, CDR1 is SGHRS and CDR2 is YFSETQ. The CDR3 here is CASSSFSGDEEFF. CDR3 in DNA: TGCGCCAGCAGCTCCTTTAGCGGTGATGAGGAGTTCTTC.

Many counts were recorded for this clonotype. This chain links TRBV20-1 with TRBJ2-3; no reliable D call. V was pared by 3 bases and J by 1 base, with 11 bases between. Germline V lookup: CDR1 DFQATT, CDR2 SNEGSKA (reference sequence). This CDR3 has 14 residues. The CDR3: CSASWGSRTDTQYF. CDR3 nucleotides: TGCAGTGCTAGTTGGGGATCGCGCACAGATACGCAGTATTTT.

This clonotype was seen ten or more times. The chain employs TRBV12-3 or TRBV12-4 and TRBJ1-1, with 7 bases identical to TRBD1. This CDR3 has 15 residues. With V trimmed by 3 bases and J by 4 bases, 8 bases remained unmatched. The CDR3 DNA reads as TGTGCCAGCAGTTTTACAGGGGCGAAGGGCACTGAAGCTTTCTTT. Protein product: CASSFTGAKGTEAFF.